This T cell receptor beta chain stems from a study of blood T cells in healthy people across ages. Study context: Template switching captured about one barcoded beta molecule per two T cells. Whole-study results and caveats: TCR beta diversity per million T cells fell roughly linearly with age.

The CDR3 covers 19 residues. V lost 0 bases to trimming and J lost 0 bases, with 16 bases between them. From germline, CDR1 is SGHRS and CDR2 YFSETQ. This clonotype was seen a single time. Antigen unknown. Next came a second PCR, run for about 6 to 12 cycles, which used a sample-barcoded 5' primer along with a J-beta primer mix. From each sample, at least 2.5 million paired-end reads containing CDR3 were obtained. TCRdb re-analysed the 5' RACE reads in MiXCR, keeping a single row per CDR3 protein. The sample consists of about 800,000 distinct CDR3 sequences, roughly 60% of them appearing once. Isolation of PBMCs gave at least 7 million cells per sample.

This clonotype was sampled from a man aged 25 to 40 in good health. The sequencing input was blood. The chain links TRBV5-1 to TRBJ2-6; tentatively, D is TRBD2 (6 bases). CDR3 bases: TGCGCCAGCAGCTTGGGTAGGACGGGGGAACGCTCTGGGGCCAACGTCCTGACTTTC. Its translation is CASSLGRTGERSGANVLTF.